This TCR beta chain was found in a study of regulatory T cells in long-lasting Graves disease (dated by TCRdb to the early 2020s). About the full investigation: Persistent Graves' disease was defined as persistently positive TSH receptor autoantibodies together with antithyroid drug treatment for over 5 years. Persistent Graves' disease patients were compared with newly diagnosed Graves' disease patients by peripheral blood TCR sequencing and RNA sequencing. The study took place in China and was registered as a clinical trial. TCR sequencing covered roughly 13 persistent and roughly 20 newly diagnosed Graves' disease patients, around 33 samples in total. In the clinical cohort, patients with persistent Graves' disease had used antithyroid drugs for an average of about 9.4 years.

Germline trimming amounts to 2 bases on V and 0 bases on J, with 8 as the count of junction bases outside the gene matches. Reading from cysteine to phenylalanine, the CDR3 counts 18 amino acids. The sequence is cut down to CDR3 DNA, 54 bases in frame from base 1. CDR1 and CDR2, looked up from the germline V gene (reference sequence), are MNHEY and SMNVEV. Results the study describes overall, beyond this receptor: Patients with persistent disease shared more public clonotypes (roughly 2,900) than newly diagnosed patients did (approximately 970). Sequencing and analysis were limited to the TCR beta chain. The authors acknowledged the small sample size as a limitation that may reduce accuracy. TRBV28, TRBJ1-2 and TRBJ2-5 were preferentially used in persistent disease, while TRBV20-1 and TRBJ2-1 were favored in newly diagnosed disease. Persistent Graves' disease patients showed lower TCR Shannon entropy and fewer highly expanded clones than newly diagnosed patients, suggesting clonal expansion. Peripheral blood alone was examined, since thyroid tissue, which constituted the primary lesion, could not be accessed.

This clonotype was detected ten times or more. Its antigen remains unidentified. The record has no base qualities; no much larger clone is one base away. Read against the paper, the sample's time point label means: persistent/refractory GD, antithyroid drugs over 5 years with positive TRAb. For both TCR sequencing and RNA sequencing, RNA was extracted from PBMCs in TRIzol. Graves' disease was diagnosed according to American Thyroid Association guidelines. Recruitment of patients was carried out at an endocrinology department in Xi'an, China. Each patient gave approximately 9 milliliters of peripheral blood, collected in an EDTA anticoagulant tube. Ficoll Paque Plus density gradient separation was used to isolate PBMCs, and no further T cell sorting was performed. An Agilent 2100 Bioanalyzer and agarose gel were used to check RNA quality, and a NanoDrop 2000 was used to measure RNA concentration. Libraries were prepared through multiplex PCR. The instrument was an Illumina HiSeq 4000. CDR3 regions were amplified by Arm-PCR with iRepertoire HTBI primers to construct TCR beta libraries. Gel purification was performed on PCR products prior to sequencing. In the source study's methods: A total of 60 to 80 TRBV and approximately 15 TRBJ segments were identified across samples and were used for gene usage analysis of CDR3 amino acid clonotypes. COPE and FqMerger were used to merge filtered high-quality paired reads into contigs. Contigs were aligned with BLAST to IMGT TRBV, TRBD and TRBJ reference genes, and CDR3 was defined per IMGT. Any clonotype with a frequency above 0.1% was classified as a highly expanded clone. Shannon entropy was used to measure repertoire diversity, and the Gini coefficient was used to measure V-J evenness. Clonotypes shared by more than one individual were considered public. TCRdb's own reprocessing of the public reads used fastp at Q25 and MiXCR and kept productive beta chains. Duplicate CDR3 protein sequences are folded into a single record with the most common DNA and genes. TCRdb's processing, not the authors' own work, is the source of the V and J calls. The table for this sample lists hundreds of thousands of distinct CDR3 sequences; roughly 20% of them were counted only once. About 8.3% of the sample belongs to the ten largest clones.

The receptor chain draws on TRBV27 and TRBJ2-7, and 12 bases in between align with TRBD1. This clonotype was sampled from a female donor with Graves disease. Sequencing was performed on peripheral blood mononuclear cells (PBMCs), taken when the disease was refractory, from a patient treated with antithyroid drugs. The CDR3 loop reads CASSLVPGQGAISYEQYF. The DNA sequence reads TGTGCCAGCAGTTTAGTTCCGGGACAGGGGGCGATCTCCTACGAGCAGTACTTC.